This T cell receptor (beta chain) emerged from a study of blood T cell repertoires in COVID-19. The CDR3 has 12 amino acids. V lost 4 bases, J lost 5 bases, and 4 bases stayed unmatched. Germline loops: CDR1 SQVTM, CDR2 ANQGSEA. TCRdb keeps only in-frame clones here, not all; method: immunoSEQ multiplex PCR. The sample carries about 150,000 clones, 75% to 90% recorded once. This clonotype was obtained from a man aged 55 to 70 with active or convalescent COVID-19. The rearrangement joins TRBV29-1 to TRBJ2-5, with 7 bases fitting TRBD2. The sequenced sample was peripheral blood. The CDR3 sequence: CSVGLGGETQYF. CDR3 DNA: TGCAGCGTTGGATTGGGAGGGGAGACCCAGTACTTC.